The T cell receptor beta chain under discussion was sequenced for a study of blood T cell repertoires in COVID-19. The wider study: From the United States, Italy and Spain came samples of acute and convalescent COVID-19.

V was clipped by 1 base and J by 7 bases, with 5 bases between them. Germline lookup yields CDR1 LGHDT and CDR2 YNNKEL (reference sequence). The CDR3 sequence is 13 residues long. Original methodology: Amplifying reference gene primers gave estimates of nucleated cell counts. The data were produced by immunoSEQ multiplex PCR, yet TCRdb's version contains in-frame clones alone and is incomplete. The D gene and trimming were derived from the DNA, and the V and J assignments and clone size from that table. The data show fewer than 100,000 clones, around nine tenths seen once. This chain connects TRBV3-1 (or the pseudogene TRBV3-2) to TRBJ1-6, with D hard to call. This sequence originates from a man aged 50-60 years with acute or convalescent COVID-19. The sample comprised peripheral blood. The CDR3 sequence: CASSQGQNSPLHF. Written as DNA, the CDR3 is TGTGCCAGCAGCCAAGGTCAGAATTCACCCCTCCACTTT.